Shown below are 9 T cell receptor beta chains from a single sample sequenced in a study of Graves' ophthalmopathy and Graves' hyperthyroidism. Transcripts of RNA were the source for amplifying TCR beta CDR3 regions. First-round RT-PCR used HTBI primers; second-round multiplex PCR followed. TCRdb re-derived calls from the multiplex PCR reads in MiXCR, one entry per CDR3 protein. The sample lists about 210,000 distinct CDR3 sequences, 25% to 35% occurring once. Sequenced: peripheral blood. The origin of the receptors is a man aged 45 to 65 with Graves' ophthalmopathy.

This clonotype was seen a handful of times. This rearrangement joins TRBV6-2 or TRBV6-3 to TRBJ1-1, with a tentative D call TRBD1 (5 bases). Deletions cut 4 bases from V and 5 bases from J, with 17 bases between. This CDR3 contains 15 residues. Germline V gene lookup returns CDR1 MNHEY and CDR2 SVGEGT. The CDR3 sequence: CASSSQKGRGTEAFF. The CDR3 DNA reads TGTGCCAGCAGTTCCCAAAAGGGGAGGGGAACTGAAGCTTTCTTT.

This clonotype appeared many times. This chain joins TRBV4-2 and TRBJ2-4; possibly TRBD1 or TRBD2 for D (6 bases each). The CDR3 covers 20 residues. V was cut by 6 bases and J by 0 bases, with 27 bases left in between. Germline loops: CDR1 LGHNA, CDR2 YNFKEQ. In DNA, the CDR3 is TGTGCCAGCAGGCGCGGGACACTCCATCTCGGCCTCTTAGCCAAAAACATTCAGTACTTC. Protein product: CASRRGTLHLGLLAKNIQYF.

This clonotype was recorded many times. J is TRBJ2-5 and V is TRBV20-1; tentative D call: TRBD1 (6 bases). Trimming stripped 0 bases from V and 4 bases from J, with 9 bases between. Germline-derived CDR1 and CDR2 are DFQATT and SNEGSKA (reference sequence). The CDR3 is made up of 13 amino acids. The CDR3 here is CSAREIGGETQYF. CDR3 nucleotide sequence: TGCAGTGCTAGAGAGATAGGGGGAGAGACCCAGTACTTC.

The rearrangement joins TRBV12-3 or TRBV12-4 to TRBJ2-5, with D hard to call. The CDR3 runs to 15 residues. V was clipped by 6 bases and J by 2 bases, with 16 bases between them. CDR3 region: CASSLNQEFQETQYF. Here the CDR3 DNA reads TGTGCCAGCAGCCTAAACCAAGAGTTTCAAGAGACCCAGTACTTC.

Many counts were recorded for this clonotype. The chain recombines TRBV6-2 or TRBV6-3 with TRBJ2-2; 10 bases are a match to TRBD2. V was clipped by 2 bases and J by 6 bases; unmatched bases: 9. This CDR3 contains 17 residues. CDR1 and CDR2 from the germline V gene are MNHEY and SVGEGT. Here the CDR3 DNA reads TGTGCCAGCAGTTACCTGCTAGCGGGAGTTGCGTCCGGGGAGCTGTTTTTT. It codes for CASSYLLAGVASGELFF.

This clonotype was observed at least ten times. The V and J genes are TRBV7-2 and TRBJ2-7; no reliable D call. The CDR3 covers 16 residues. The V and J ends lost 5 bases and 0 bases respectively, with 17 bases between them. Germline V gene sequence: CDR1 SGHTA, CDR2 FQGNSA. The CDR3 loop is CASSPWTLGNSYEQYF. CDR3 nucleotide sequence: TGTGCCAGCAGCCCCTGGACGTTGGGGAACTCCTACGAGCAGTACTTC.

The rearrangement joins TRBV28 to TRBJ2-7; tentative D call: TRBD2 (6 bases). This CDR3 has 15 residues. Trimming shortened V by 2 bases and J by 7 bases, and 18 bases separated the two germline ends. Germline lookup yields CDR1 MDHEN and CDR2 SYDVKM. CDR3 nucleotides: TGTGCCAGCAGTTTAATGGGACTCGCCCTAGAAGAGCAGTACTTC. Translating it yields CASSLMGLALEEQYF.

This clonotype appeared many times. The rearrangement links TRBV6-5 to TRBJ2-5, with D possibly matching TRBD2 (5 bases). Trimming pared 8 bases from V and 5 bases from J, leaving 18 bases between. CDR3 length: 14 residues. Germline lookup yields CDR1 MNHEY and CDR2 SVGAGI. The CDR3 DNA reads TGTGCCAGCTCCGCTTACCTGAGAGGGGAGACCCAGTACTTC. It encodes CASSAYLRGETQYF.

This clonotype was detected ten times or more. V usage is TRBV15 and J usage is TRBJ2-5; D may be TRBD1 or TRBD2 (5 bases each). CDR1 LNHNV and CDR2 YYDKDF come from the germline V gene (reference sequence). The CDR3 sequence is 13 residues long. V lost 0 bases and J 7 bases, leaving 9 bases between the germline ends. The CDR3 nucleotides read TGTGCCACCAGCAGAGAGAGGGGTGGGACCCAGTACTTC. Its translation is CATSRERGGTQYF.